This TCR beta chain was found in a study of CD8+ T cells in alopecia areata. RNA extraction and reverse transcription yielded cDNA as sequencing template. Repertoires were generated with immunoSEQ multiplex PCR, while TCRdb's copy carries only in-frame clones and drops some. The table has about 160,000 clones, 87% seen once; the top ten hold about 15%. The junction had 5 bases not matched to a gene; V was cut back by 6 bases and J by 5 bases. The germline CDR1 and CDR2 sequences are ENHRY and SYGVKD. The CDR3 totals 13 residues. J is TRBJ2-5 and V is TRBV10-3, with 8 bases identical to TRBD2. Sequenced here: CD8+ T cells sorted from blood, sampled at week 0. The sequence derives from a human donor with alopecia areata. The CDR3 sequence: CAIRGLDGETQYF. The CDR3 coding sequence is TGTGCCATCAGGGGACTAGACGGGGAGACCCAGTACTTC.